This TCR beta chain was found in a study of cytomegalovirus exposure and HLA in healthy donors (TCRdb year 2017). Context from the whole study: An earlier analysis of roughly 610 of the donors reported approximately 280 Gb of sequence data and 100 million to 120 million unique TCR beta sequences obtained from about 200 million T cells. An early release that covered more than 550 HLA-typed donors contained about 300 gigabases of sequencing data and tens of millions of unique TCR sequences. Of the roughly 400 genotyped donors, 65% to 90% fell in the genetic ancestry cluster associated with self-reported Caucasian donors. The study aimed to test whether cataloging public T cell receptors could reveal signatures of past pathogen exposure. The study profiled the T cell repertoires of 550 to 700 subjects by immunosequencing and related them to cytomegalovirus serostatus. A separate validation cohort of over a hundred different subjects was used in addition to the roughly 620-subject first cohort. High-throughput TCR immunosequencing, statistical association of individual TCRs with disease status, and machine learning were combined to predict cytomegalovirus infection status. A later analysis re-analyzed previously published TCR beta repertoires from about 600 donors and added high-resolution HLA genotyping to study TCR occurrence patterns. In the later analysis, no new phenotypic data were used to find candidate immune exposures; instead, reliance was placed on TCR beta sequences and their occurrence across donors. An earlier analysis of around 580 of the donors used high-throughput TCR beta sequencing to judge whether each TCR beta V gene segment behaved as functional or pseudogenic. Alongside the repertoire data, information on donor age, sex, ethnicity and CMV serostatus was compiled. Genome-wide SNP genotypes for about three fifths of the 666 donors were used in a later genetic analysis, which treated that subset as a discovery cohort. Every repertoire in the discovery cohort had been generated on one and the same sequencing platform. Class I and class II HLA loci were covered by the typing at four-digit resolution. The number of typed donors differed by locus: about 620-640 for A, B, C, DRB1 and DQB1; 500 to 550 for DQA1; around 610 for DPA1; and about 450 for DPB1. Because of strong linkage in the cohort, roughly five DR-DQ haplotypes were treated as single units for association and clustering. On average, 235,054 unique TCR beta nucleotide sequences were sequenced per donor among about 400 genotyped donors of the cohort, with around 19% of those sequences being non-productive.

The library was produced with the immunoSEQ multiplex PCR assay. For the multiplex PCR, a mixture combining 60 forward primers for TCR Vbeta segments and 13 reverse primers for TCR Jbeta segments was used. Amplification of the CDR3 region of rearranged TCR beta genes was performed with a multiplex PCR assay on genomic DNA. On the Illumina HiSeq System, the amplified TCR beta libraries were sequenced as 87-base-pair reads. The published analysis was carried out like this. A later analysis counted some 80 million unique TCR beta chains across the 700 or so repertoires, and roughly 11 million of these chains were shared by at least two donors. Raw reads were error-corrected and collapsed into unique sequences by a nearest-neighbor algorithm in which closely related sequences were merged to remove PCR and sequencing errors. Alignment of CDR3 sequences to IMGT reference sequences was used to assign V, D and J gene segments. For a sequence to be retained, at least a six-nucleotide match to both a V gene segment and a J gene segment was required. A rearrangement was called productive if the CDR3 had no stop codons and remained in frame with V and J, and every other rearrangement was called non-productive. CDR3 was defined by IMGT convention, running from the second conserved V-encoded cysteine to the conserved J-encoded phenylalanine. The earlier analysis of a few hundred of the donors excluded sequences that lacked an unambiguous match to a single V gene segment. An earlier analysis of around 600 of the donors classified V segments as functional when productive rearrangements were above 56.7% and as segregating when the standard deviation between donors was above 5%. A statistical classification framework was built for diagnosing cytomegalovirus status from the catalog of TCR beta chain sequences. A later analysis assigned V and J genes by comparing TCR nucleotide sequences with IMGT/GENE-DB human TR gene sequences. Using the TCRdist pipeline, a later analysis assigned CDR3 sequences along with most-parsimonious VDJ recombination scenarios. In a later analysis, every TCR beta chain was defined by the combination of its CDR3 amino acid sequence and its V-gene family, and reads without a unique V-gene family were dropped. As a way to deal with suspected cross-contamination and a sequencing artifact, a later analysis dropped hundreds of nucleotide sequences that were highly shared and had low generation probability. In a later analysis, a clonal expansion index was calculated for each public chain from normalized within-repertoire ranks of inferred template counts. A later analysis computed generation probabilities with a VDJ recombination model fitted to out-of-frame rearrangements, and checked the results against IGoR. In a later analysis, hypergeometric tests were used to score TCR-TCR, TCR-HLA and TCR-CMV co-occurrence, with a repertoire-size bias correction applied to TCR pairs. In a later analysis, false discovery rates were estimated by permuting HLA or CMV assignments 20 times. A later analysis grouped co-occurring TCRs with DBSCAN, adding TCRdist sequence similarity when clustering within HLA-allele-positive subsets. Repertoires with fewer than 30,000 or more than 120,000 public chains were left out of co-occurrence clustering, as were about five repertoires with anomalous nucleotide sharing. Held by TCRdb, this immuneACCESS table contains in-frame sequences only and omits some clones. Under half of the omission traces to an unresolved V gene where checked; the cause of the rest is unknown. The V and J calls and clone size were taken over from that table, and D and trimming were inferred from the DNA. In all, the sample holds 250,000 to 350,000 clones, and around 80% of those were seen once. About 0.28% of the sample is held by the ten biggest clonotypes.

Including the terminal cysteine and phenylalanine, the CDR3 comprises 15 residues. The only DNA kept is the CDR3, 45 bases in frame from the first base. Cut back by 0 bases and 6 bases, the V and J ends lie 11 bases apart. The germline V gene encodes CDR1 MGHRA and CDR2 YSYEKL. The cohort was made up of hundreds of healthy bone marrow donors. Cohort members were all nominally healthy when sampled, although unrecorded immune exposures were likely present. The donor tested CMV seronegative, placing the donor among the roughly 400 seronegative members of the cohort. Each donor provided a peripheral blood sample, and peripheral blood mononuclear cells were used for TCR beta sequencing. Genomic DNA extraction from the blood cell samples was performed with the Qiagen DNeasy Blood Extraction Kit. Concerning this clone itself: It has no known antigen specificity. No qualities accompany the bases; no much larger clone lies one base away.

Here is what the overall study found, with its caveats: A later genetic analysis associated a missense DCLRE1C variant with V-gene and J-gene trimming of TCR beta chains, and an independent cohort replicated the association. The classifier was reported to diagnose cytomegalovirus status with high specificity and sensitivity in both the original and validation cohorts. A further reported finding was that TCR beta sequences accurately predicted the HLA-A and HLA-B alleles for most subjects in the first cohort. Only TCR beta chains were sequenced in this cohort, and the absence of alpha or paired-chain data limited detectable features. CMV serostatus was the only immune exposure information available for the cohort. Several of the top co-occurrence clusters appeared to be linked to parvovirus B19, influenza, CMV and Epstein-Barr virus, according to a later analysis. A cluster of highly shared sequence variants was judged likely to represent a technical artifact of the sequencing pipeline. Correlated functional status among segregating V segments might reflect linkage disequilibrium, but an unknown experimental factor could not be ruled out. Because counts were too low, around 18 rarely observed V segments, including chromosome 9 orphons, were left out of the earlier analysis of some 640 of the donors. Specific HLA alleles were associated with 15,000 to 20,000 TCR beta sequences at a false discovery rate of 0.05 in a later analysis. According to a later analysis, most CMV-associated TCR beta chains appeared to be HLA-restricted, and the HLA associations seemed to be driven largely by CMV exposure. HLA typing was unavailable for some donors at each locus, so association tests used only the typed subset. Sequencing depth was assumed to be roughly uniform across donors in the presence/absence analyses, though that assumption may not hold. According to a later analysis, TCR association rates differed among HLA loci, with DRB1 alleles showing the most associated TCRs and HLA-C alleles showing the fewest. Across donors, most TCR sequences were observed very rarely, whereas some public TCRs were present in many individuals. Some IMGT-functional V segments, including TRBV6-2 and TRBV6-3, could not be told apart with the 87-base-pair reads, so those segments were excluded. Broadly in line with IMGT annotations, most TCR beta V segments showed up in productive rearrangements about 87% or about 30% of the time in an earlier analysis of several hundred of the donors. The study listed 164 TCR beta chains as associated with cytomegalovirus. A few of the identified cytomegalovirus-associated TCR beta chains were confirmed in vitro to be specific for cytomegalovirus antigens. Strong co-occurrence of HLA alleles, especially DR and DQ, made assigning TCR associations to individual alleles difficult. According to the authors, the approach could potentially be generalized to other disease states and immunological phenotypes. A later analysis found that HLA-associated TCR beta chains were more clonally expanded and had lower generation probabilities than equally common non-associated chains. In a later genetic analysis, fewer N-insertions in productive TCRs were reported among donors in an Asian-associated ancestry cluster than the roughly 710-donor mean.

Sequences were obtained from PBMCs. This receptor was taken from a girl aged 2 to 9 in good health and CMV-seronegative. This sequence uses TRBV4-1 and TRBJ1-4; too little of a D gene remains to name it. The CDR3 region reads CASSQDLTGYEKLFF. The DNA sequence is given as TGCGCCAGCAGCCAAGATCTTACGGGTTATGAAAAACTGTTTTTT.